The rows below give T cell receptor beta chains drawn from one sample of a study of blood T cell repertoires in COVID-19. TCRdb keeps only in-frame clones here, not all; method: immunoSEQ multiplex PCR. This table has more than 95,000 clones, more than 60% appearing once. The sample consisted of peripheral blood. These receptors all come from a man in his fifties with acute or convalescent COVID-19. Each CDR3 is given without its conserved first and last residue. Clone size is stated in some rows and not others, as once, few, many or a class when expanded.

>TRBJ1-5|once|TRBV19
ASSIGGNQPQH
>TRBJ2-2|NA|TRBV4-1
ASSQVPGDIGELF
>TRBJ1-6|NA|TRBV19
ASSNPQNSPLH
>TRBJ1-4|NA|TRBV11-2
ASSLEVLATNEKLF
>TRBJ2-1|NA|TRBV5-1
ASSLGFKYSGGAYNEQF
>TRBJ1-5|NA|TRBV2
ASRQDYYSNQPQH
>TRBJ1-4|once|TRBV7-8
ASNREGSGEKLF
>TRBJ2-2|NA|TRBV9
ASSVGGVAGSPNTGELF
>TRBJ2-2|few|TRBV7-9
ASSPSLGGNTGELF
>TRBJ2-2|NA|TRBV6-5
ASKGGTTGELF
>TRBJ2-7|NA|TRBV10-3
AIRTGRTSYEQY
>TRBJ2-7|NA|TRBV5-6
ASSLFTTQREDSYEQY
>TRBJ2-1|NA|TRBV9
ASSASEAYNEQF
>TRBJ1-2|NA|TRBV5-4
ASSIQGSGYT
>TRBJ2-7|NA|TRBV18
ASSPQARDSYEQY
>TRBJ2-3|NA|TRBV3-1/TRBV3-2
ASSQEGRGRTDTQY
>TRBJ1-6|NA|TRBV19
ASSIHRESSPLH
>TRBJ1-5|NA|TRBV9
ASSPGQSNQPQH
>TRBJ2-7|NA|TRBV4-1
ASSQPGQGNYEQY
>TRBJ2-3|NA|TRBV24-1
ATSDTVSDTQY
>TRBJ2-5|NA|TRBV5-6
ASSSPGEYQETQY
>TRBJ2-1|NA|TRBV19
ASSIKSNSYNEQF
>TRBJ2-5|NA|TRBV5-6
ASSLGYREETQY
>TRBJ1-4|few|TRBV7-8
ASSLVTGGEEKLF
>TRBJ2-1|NA|TRBV7-9
ASSLVSGGINEQF
>TRBJ1-4|NA|TRBV3-1/TRBV3-2
ASSQEKGGWAGLFEKLF
>TRBJ2-7|NA|TRBV21-1
ASSKGLAGGIVGRFEQY
>TRBJ2-3|NA|TRBV5-1
ASSSTGGDTQY
>TRBJ1-5|few|TRBV20-1
SASGDREPQH
>TRBJ1-4|NA|TRBV7-3
ASSLWGGEGWDEKLF
>TRBJ2-2|NA|TRBV5-4
ASSDSGGSGELF
>TRBJ1-5|NA|TRBV18
ASSPQGMGNQPQH
>TRBJ2-3|NA|TRBV7-6
ASSLVGGGALDTQY
>TRBJ1-1|NA|TRBV27
ASRDGRGRNTEAF
>TRBJ1-1|few|TRBV11-2
ASSLGVGTEAF
>TRBJ1-2|few|TRBV12-3/TRBV12-4
ASRSGTYYGYT
>TRBJ1-4|NA|TRBV11-1
ASSPSTAIEKLF
>TRBJ1-5|many|TRBV19
ASSNAVNQPQH
>TRBJ2-7|NA|TRBV6-2/TRBV6-3
ASSYSGQTAVGYFSYEQY
>TRBJ1-2|few|TRBV9
ASRSTGTGSDGYT
>TRBJ1-4|NA|TRBV5-1
ASSLSTGGGNEKLF
>TRBJ2-1|NA|TRBV29-1
SVEGWGETNYNEQF
>TRBJ2-5|NA|TRBV4-1
ASSQDRGLAGIQETQY
>TRBJ2-5|NA|TRBV24-1
ATSDSSGGPLETQY
>TRBJ2-7|once|TRBV29-1
SAMGLSYEQY
>TRBJ1-4|few|TRBV5-1
ASSPGGTNEKLF